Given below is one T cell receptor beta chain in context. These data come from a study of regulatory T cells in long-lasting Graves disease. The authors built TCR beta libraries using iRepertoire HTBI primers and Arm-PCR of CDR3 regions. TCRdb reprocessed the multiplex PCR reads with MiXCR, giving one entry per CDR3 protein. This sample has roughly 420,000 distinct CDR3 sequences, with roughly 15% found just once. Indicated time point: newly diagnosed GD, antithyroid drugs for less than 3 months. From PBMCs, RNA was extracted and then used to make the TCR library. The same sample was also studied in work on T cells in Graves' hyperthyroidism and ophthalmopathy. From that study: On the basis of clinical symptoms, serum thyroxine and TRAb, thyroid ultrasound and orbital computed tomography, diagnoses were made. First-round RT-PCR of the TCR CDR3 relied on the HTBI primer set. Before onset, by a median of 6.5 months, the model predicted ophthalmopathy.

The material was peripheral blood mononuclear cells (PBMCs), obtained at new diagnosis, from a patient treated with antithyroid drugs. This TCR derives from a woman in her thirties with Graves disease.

The CDR3 spells CSVARGTSGSRTDTQYF. The CDR3 DNA is TGCAGCGTTGCCAGGGGGACTAGCGGGAGTAGGACAGATACGCAGTATTTT. The chain carries TRBV29-1 and TRBJ2-3; TRBD2 matches at 14 bases. Looked up from germline, CDR1 is SQVTM and CDR2 is ANQGSEA. The CDR3 is 17 residues long. Losses at the gene ends were 4 bases for V and 3 bases for J; bases not matched to a gene: 9.